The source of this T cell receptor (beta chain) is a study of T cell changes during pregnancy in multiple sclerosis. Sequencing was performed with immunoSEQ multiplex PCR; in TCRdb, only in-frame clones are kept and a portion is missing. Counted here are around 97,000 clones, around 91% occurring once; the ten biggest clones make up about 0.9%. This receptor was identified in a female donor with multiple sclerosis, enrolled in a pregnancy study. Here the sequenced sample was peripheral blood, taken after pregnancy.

DNA for the CDR3: TGTGCCAGCGGTACAGAGATGAACACCGGGGAGCTGTTTTTT. Protein product: CASGTEMNTGELFF. The chain employs TRBV2 and TRBJ2-2; D not resolved. From germline, CDR1 is SNHLY and CDR2 FYNNEI. V lost 8 bases and J 1 base, leaving 11 bases between the germline ends. The CDR3 runs to 14 residues.